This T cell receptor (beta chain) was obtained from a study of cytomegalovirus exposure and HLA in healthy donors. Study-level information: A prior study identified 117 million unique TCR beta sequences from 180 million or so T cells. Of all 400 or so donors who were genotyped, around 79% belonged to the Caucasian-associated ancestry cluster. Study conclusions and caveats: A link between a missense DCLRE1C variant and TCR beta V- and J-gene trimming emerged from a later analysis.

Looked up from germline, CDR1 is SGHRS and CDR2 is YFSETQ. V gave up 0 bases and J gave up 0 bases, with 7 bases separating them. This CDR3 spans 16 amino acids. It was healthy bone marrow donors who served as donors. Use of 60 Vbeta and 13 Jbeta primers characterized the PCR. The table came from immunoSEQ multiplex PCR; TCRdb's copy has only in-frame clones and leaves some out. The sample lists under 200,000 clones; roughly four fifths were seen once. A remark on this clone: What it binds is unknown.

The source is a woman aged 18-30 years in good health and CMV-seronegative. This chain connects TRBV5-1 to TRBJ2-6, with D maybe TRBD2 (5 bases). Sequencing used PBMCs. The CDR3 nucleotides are TGCGCCAGCAGCTTGGCGGCGGGCTCTGGGGCCAACGTCCTGACTTTC. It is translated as CASSLAAGSGANVLTF.